This T cell receptor beta chain was captured in a study of T cell responses to AZD1222 COVID-19 vaccine (dated by TCRdb to the early 2020s). About the study as a whole: AZD1222 recipients whose second dose came at about 4 weeks and those whose second dose came at about 12 weeks were combined into one group, since spike-specific TCR depth and breadth did not differ between the two schedules. TCR sequencing was performed for about 250 trial participants, of whom some 200 were given two doses of AZD1222 and some 26 were given two doses of MenACWY control vaccine. Trial participants were enrolled into age subgroups of 18-55, 56-69 and 70-plus years, which contained 148, 28 and 57 TCR-sequenced participants, respectively. The full study reports these points: A significant rise in spike-specific TCR breadth and depth was observed after two AZD1222 doses relative to day 0 and relative to MenACWY recipients. Conclusions about previously exposed vaccinees are limited, since just 6 or 7 AZD1222 recipients were seropositive for SARS-CoV-2 at baseline. The whole spike protein was spanned by vaccine-associated CD4 TCRs, and dominant responses were seen in regions 160-218 and 743-854. Reportedly, close to half of the unique spike-specific TCRs recognized epitopes lying outside the regions that are mutated in the B.1.351 and B.1.1.7 variants. In the small 56-69-year group, the increase in depth fell short of significance, most likely because of low power. Most participants were white British and females outnumbered males, and the authors suggested that clonal diversity may have been underestimated. Because no samples from the day 14 peak response were available, repertoires could be characterized only after the peak T cell response.

Taken from the germline V gene, the CDR1 and CDR2 loops are SGHAT and FQNNGV. The CDR3 holds 14 amino acids from the cysteine to the phenylalanine. Of the read, only the CDR3 DNA is kept; its 42 bases are in frame from base 1. V is shortened by 5 bases, J by 7 bases, and the region joining them spans 18 bases. Notes on this clone: The clone's antigen remains unknown. Base qualities are missing; no much larger clone stands one base away.

The CDR3 regions of human TCRbeta chains were analyzed by immunosequencing. From the authors' description of their analysis: Repertoire TCRs were checked for matches against a reference library of SARS-CoV-2-specific TCRs that had been generated using the MIRA antigen-specificity platform. Breadth meant the fraction of unique TCRs that were SARS-CoV-2-associated, whereas depth meant the fraction of total T cells that were SARS-CoV-2-associated. Using the MIRA data, each spike-specific TCR was mapped to the spike region that the TCR reacts to and placed in a CD4 or CD8 class. Log10-transformed breadth and depth values were compared by one-way ANOVA with Sidak's multiple comparisons tests. TCRdb limited this immuneACCESS table to in-frame rearrangements with V and J called. A share of clones is missing; checked studies link under half to unresolved V genes, and the rest is unexplained. That table furnishes V, J and clone size, whereas the DNA furnished D and trimming. This sample gives fewer than 150,000 clones in total; roughly nine tenths of them show up just once. Around 3.7% of the sample lies in the top ten.

Taken with the paper, the label for time point translates to: baseline before first vaccination. Vaccinee samples were obtained from the UK trials COV001 and COV002, which included a single-blind randomized controlled phase 2/3 trial of AZD1222 (ChAdOx1 nCoV-19) in healthy adults. Trial participant PBMC samples were collected at day 0 and day 28 after the second dose for TCRbeta chain sequencing. The sequence was collected from an adult in good health. This specimen was peripheral blood, taken on day 0 of AZD1222 vaccination. Rearrangement joined TRBV11-2 to TRBJ2-7, with the D gene call left open. The CDR3 here reads CASSTPPSPREQYF. The sequenced DNA: TGTGCCAGCAGCACCCCCCCCTCCCCTAGGGAGCAGTACTTC.